This TCR beta chain is drawn from a study of blood T cell repertoires in COVID-19. This CDR3 is built from 15 residues. CDR1 and CDR2 (germline): MNHEY, SMNVEV (reference sequence). Trimming stripped 4 bases from V and 8 bases from J, with 20 bases between. Sequencing was performed with immunoSEQ multiplex PCR; in TCRdb, only in-frame clones are kept and a portion is missing. The profile shows roughly 220,000 clones, 86% of them singletons. The receptor comes from a man aged 30-40 years who had recovered from COVID-19. The chain joins TRBV27 to TRBJ1-2; a weak D match, TRBD1 (5 bases). Sequenced sample: peripheral blood. The CDR3 region is CASSSRVRGLVGYTF. CDR3 coding DNA: TGTGCCAGCAGTTCCCGAGTTCGGGGGTTGGTGGGCTACACCTTC.